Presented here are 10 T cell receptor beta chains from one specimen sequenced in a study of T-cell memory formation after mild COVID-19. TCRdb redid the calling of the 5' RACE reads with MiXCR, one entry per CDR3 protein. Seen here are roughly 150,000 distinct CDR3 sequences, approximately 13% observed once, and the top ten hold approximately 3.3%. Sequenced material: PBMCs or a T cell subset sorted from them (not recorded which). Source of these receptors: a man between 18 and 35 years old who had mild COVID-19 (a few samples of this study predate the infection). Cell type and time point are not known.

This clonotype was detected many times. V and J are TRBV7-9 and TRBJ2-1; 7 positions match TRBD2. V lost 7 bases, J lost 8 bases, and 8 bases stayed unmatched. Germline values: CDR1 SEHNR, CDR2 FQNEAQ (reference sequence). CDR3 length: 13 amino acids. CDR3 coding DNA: TGTGCCAGCAAGGCCTCAGCGGGGCATGAGCAGTTCTTC. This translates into CASKASAGHEQFF. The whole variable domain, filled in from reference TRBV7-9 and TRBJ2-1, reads DTGVSQNPRHKITKRGQNVTFRCDPISEHNRLYWYRQTLGQGPEFLTYFQNEAQLEKSRLLSDRFSAERPKGSFSTLEIQRTEQGDSAMYLCASKASAGHEQFFGPGTRLTVL.

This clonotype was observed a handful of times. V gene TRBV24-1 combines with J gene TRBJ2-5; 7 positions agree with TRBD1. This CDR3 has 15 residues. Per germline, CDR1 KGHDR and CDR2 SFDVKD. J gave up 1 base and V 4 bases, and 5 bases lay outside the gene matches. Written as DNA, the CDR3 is TGTGCCACCAGTGACTCGACAGGGTCCCAAGAGACCCAGTACTTC. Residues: CATSDSTGSQETQYF.

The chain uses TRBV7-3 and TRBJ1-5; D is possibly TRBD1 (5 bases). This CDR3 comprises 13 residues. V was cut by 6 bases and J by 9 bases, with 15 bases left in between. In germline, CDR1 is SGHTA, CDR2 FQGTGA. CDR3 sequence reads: CASSQWERGPQHF. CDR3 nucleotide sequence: TGTGCCAGCAGTCAATGGGAGAGGGGGCCCCAGCATTTT.

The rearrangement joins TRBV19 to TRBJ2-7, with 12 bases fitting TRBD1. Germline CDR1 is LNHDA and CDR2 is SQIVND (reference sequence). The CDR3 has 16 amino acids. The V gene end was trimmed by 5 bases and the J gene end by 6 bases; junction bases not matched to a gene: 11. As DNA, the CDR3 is TGTGCCAGTAGTGTACTTCCGGGACAGGGGGCTGGCGAGCAGTACTTC. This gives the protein CASSVLPGQGAGEQYF.

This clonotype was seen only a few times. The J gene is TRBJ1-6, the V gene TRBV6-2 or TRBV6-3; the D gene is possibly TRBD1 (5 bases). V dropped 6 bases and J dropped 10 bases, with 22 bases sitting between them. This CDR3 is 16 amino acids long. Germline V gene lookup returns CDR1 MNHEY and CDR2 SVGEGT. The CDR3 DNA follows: TGTGCCAGCAGCCCAGCCGCAGGGTACGGAGTCTCACCCCTCCACTTT. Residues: CASSPAAGYGVSPLHF.

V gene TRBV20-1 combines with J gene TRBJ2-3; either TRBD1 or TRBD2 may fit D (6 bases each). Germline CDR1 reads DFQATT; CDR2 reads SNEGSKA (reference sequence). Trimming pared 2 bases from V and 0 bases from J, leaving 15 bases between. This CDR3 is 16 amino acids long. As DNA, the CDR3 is TGCAGTGCTAGACCGTCGGGGGCAGGAAGCACAGATACGCAGTATTTT. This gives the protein CSARPSGAGSTDTQYF.

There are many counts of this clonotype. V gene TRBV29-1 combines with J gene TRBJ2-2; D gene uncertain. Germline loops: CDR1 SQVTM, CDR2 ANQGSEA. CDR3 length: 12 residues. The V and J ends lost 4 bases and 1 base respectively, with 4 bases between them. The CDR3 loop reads CSVGRNTGELFF. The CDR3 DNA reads TGCAGCGTTGGCAGGAACACCGGGGAGCTGTTTTTT.

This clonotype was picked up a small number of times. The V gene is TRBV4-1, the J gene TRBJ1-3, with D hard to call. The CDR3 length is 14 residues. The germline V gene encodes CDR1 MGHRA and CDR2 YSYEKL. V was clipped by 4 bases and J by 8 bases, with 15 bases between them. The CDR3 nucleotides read TGCGCCAGCAGCCCTCGGGAGGGAACTGACACCATATATTTT. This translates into CASSPREGTDTIYF.

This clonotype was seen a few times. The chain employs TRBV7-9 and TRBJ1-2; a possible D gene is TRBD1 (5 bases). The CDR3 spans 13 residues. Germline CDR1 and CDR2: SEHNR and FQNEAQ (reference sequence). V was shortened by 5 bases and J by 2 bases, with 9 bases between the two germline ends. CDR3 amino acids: CASSQGVNYGYTF. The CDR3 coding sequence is TGTGCCAGCAGCCAAGGGGTCAACTATGGCTACACCTTC. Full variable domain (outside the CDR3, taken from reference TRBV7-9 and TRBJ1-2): DTGVSQNPRHKITKRGQNVTFRCDPISEHNRLYWYRQTLGQGPEFLTYFQNEAQLEKSRLLSDRFSAERPKGSFSTLEIQRTEQGDSAMYLCASSQGVNYGYTFGSGTRLTVV.

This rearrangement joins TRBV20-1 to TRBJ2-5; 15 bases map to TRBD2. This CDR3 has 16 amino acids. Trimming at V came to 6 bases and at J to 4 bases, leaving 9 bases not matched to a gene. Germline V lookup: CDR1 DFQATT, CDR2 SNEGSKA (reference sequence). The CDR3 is CSAPGLAGGGGETQYF. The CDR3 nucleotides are TGCAGTGCCCCGGGACTAGCGGGGGGAGGGGGAGAGACCCAGTACTTC.